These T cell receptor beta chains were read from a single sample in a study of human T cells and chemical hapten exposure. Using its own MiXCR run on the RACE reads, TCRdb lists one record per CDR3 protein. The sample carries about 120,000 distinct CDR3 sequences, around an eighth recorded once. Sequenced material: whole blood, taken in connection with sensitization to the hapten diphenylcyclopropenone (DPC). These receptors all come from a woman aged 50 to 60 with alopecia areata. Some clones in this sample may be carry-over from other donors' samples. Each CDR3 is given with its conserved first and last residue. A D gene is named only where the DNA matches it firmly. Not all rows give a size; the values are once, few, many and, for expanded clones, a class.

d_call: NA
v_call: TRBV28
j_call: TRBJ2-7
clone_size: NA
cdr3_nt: TGTGCCAGTTGCCTAGGACAGTCCGATGAGCAGTACTTC
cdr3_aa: CASCLGQSDEQYF

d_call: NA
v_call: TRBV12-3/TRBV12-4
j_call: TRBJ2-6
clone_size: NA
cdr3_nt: TGTGCCAGCAGACTAAGGTCCGGGACCGCCAACGTCCTGACTTTC
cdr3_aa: CASRLRSGTANVLTF

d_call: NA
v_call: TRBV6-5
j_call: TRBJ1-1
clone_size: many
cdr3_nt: TGTGCCAGCAGTTACGGGGACGGGGGCACTGAAGCTTTCTTT
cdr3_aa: CASSYGDGGTEAFF

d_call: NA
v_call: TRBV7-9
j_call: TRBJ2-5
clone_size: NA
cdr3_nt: TGTGCCAGCAGCTCTCCGGGGCAAGAGACCCAGTACTTC
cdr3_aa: CASSSPGQETQYF

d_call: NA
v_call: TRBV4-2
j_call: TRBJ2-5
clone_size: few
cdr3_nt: TGTGCCAGCAGCCCCGGGGGCGGGGGCCAAGAGACCCAGTACTTC
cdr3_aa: CASSPGGGGQETQYF

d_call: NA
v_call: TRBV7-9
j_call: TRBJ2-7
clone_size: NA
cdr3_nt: TGTGCCAGCAGCGCGACCACCTGGGGTGAGCAGTACTTC
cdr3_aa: CASSATTWGEQYF

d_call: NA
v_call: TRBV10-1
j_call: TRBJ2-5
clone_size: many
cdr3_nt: TGCGCCAGCAGTCACCAGGGTATCGGGGAGACCCAGTACTTC
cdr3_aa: CASSHQGIGETQYF

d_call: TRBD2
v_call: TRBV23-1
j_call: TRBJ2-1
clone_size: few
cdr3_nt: TGCGCCAGCAGTCGAGCGGGAGTAGATCATGAGCAGTTCTTC
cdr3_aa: CASSRAGVDHEQFF

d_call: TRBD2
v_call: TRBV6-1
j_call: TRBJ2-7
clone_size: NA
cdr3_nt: TGTGCCAGCTTTACTAGCGGGGTCCCCCGGATCGAGCAGTACTTC
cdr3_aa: CASFTSGVPRIEQYF

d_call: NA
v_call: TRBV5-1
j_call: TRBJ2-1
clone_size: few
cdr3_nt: TGCGCCAGCAGCTTCAATCGGGTCAACAATGAGCAGTTCTTC
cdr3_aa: CASSFNRVNNEQFF

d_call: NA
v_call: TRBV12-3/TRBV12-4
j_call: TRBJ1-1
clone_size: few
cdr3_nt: TGTGCCAGCAGGTTAAGGGACGGCGAATTCATGAACACTGAAGCTTTCTTT
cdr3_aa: CASRLRDGEFMNTEAFF

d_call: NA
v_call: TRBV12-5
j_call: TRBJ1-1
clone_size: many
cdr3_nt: TGTGCTAGTGGTCTCGCAGGGGTGAACACTGAAGCTTTCTTT
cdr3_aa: CASGLAGVNTEAFF

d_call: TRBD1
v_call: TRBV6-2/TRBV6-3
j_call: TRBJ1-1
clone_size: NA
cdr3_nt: TGTGCCGGAAAGGACAGGGGGAACACTGAAGCTTTCTTT
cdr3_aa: CAGKDRGNTEAFF

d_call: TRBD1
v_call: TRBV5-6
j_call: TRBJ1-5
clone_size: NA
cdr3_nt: TGTGCCAGCAGCCTACAGGGGGCTAGTCAGCCCCAGCATTTT
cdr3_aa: CASSLQGASQPQHF

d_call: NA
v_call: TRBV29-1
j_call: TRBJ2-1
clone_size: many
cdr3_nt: TGCAGCGCGCCGAGACAGCAAGGAACCTACAATGAGCAGTTCTTC
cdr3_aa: CSAPRQQGTYNEQFF

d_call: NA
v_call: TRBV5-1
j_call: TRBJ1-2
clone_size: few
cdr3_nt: TGCGCCAGCAGCTTGGGGTTGGAAAACTATGGCTACACCTTC
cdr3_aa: CASSLGLENYGYTF

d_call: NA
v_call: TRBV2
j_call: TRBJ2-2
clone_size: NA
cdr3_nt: TGTGCCAGCAGTGAGGTTAGGTCGAACACCGGGGAGCTGTTTTTT
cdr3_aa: CASSEVRSNTGELFF

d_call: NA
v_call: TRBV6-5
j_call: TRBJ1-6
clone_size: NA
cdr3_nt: TGTGCCAGCATGTTAGATAATGGAAATTCACCCCTCCACTTT
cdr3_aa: CASMLDNGNSPLHF

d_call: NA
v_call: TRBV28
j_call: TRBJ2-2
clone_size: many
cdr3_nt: TGTGCCAGCAGTTCTCCCGGGGAGCTGTTTTTT
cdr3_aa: CASSSPGELFF

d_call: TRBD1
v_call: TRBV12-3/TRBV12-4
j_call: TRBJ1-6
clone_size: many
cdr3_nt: TGTGCCAGCAGTCCACAGGGGTTGGATTCACCCCTCCACTTT
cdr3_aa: CASSPQGLDSPLHF

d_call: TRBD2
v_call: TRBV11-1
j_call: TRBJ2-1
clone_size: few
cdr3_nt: TGTGCCAGCAGCTTCTCTAGCGGGACGTACAATGAGCAGTTCTTC
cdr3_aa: CASSFSSGTYNEQFF

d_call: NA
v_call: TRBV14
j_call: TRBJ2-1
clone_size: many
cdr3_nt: TGTGCCAGCAGCCAATCTGAGTGGGGCGGGCAGTTCTTC
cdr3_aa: CASSQSEWGGQFF

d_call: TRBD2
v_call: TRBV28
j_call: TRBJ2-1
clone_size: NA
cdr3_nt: TGTGCCAGCAGTTCCCCGAGCGGGGATGAGCAGTTCTTC
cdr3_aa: CASSSPSGDEQFF

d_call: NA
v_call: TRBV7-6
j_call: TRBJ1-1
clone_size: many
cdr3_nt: TGTGCCAGCAGCTTACCCCCAGGGCGCATGAACACTGAAGCTTTCTTT
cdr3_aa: CASSLPPGRMNTEAFF

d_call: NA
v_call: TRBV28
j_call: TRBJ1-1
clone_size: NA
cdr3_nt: TGTGCCAGCAGGTTCGGATCAACGAACACTGAAGCTTTCTTT
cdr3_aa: CASRFGSTNTEAFF

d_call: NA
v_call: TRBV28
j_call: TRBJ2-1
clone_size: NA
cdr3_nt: TGTGCCAGCAGTTTATCTGACAGGGAGGAGTTCTTC
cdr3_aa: CASSLSDREEFF